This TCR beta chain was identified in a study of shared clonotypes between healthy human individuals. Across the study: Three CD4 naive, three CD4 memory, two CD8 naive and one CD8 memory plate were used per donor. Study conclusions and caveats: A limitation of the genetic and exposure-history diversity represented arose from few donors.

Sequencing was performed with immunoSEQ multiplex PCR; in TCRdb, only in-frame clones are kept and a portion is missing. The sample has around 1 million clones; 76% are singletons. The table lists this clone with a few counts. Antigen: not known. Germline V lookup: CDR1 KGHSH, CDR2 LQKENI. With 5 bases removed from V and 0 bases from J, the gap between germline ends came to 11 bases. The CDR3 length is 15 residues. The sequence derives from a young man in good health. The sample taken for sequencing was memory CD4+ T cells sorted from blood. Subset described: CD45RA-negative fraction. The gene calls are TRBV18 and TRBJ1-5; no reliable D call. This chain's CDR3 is CASSSSANSNQPQHF. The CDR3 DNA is TGTGCCAGCTCATCGTCAGCTAATAGCAATCAGCCCCAGCATTTT. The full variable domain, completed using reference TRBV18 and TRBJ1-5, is NAGVMQNPRHLVRRRGQEARLRCSPMKGHSHVYWYRQLPEEGLKFMVYLQKENIIDESGMPKERFSAEFPKEGPSILRIQQVVRGDSAAYFCASSSSANSNQPQHFGDGTRLSIL.